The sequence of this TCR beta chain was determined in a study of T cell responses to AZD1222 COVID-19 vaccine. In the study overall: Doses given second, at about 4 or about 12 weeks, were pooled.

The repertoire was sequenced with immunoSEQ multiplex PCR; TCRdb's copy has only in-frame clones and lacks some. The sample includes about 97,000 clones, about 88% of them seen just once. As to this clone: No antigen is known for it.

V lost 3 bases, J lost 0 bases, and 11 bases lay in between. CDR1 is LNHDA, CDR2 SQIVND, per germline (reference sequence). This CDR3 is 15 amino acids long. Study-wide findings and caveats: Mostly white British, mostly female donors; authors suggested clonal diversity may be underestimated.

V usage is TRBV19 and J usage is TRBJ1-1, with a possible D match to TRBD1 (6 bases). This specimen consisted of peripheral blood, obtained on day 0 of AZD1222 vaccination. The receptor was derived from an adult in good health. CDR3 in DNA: TGTGCCAGTAGTATCTCTGGGGGCATGAACACTGAAGCTTTCTTT. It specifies CASSISGGMNTEAFF.